This T cell receptor beta chain came from a study of shared clonotypes between healthy human individuals. V was cut by 5 bases and J by 8 bases, with 15 bases left in between. The CDR3 totals 14 residues. Germline-derived CDR1 and CDR2 are LNHDA and SQIVND (reference sequence). Data came from immunoSEQ multiplex PCR; TCRdb stores just in-frame clones and leaves some out. In the table there are about 340,000 clones, around 79% of which are singletons. V and J are TRBV19 and TRBJ1-4, with D hard to call. What was sequenced was memory CD4+ T cells sorted from blood. Subset denoted: CD45RA-negative fraction. The source of this sequence is a man aged 25-45 years in good health. CDR3 sequence (DNA): TGTGCCAGTAGTGATCCGGCACATTCGGAAAAACTGTTTTTT. Protein product: CASSDPAHSEKLFF.